Listed below are T cell receptor beta chains from one sample, sequenced in a study of cytomegalovirus exposure and HLA in healthy donors. The data were produced by immunoSEQ multiplex PCR, yet TCRdb's version contains in-frame clones alone and is incomplete. The sample lists under 150,000 clones, under 90% seen once, with around 0.67% in the top ten. Source material: PBMCs. Every receptor here comes from a man younger than 35 in good health and CMV-seronegative. The CDR3 runs from the conserved cysteine through the conserved F or W. A D gene is named only where the DNA matches it firmly. Expanded clones get a size class; other rows say once, few or many, or leave the size out.

abundance,j_gene,d_gene,v_gene,CDR3nt,CDR3aa
-,TRBJ1-3,-,TRBV4-3,TGCGCCAGCAGCCAAGATATCGTAGACTCTGGAAACACCATATATTTT,CASSQDIVDSGNTIYF
-,TRBJ2-5,TRBD1,TRBV5-6,TGTGCCAGCAGCTGGACAGGAACTCAAGAGACCCAGTACTTC,CASSWTGTQETQYF
-,TRBJ2-7,-,TRBV7-7,TGTGCTAGCAGCTTAGGAGAGGGGGGGCCCTACGAGCAGTACTTC,CASSLGEGGPYEQYF
few,TRBJ2-2,-,TRBV19,TGTGCCAGTAGTATCGCAGCCCGGGGTACCGGGGAGCTGTTTTTT,CASSIAARGTGELFF
-,TRBJ2-2,-,TRBV6-5,TGTGCCAGCAAAATATCCCCCCCCTCCGGGGAGCTGTTTTTT,CASKISPPSGELFF
-,TRBJ1-2,TRBD1,TRBV7-3,TGTGCCAGCAGCCCACAGGATACAGGGGGCCATGGCTACACCTTC,CASSPQDTGGHGYTF
-,TRBJ1-2,-,TRBV9,TGTGCCAGCAGCCCAAGACAGGCTGTATATGGCTACACCTTC,CASSPRQAVYGYTF
-,TRBJ2-7,-,TRBV30,TGTGCCTGGAGTGTCCGACAGGTCTACGAGCAGTACTTC,CAWSVRQVYEQYF
-,TRBJ2-3,-,TRBV6-4,TGTGCCAGCAGTGATTTCGGACAGTCAGATACGCAGTATTTT,CASSDFGQSDTQYF
-,TRBJ2-7,-,TRBV29-1,TGCAGCGTTGGGGTGTGGGGCGCCGAGCAGTACTTC,CSVGVWGAEQYF
-,TRBJ1-5,-,TRBV7-2,TGTGCCAGTGGTCGCTCAGGGGGCAATCAGCCCCAGCATTTT,CASGRSGGNQPQHF
-,TRBJ2-5,TRBD2,TRBV7-3,TGTGCCAGCAGCTCATCCGGGACTAGTGGAGGGACCCAGTACTTC,CASSSSGTSGGTQYF
-,TRBJ1-2,TRBD1,TRBV10-3,TGTGCCATCAGTGCCGGACAGGGAGAAGACTATGGCTACACCTTC,CAISAGQGEDYGYTF
few,TRBJ2-3,TRBD2,TRBV7-9,TGTGCCAGCAGCCGGACTAGCGGGATCACAGATACGCAGTATTTT,CASSRTSGITDTQYF
-,TRBJ1-2,TRBD1,TRBV10-3,TGTGCCATCAGTGAGTCGATGGAGGGACAGATAAGCTACACCTTC,CAISESMEGQISYTF
-,TRBJ1-1,TRBD1,TRBV7-6,TGTGCCAGCAGCTCCCGACAGGGAAGCACTGAAGCTTTCTTT,CASSSRQGSTEAFF
few,TRBJ1-2,-,TRBV2,TGTGCCAGCAAACCCCCAGGGCCTAACTATGGCTACACCTTC,CASKPPGPNYGYTF
once,TRBJ1-5,-,TRBV4-3,TGCGCCAGCAGCCAAAATTTTGGGCCCGTGGACAGTAGCAATCAGCCCCAGCATTTT,CASSQNFGPVDSSNQPQHF
-,TRBJ2-2,TRBD1,TRBV6-5,TGTGCCAGCAGAGGGGGCGTGAGCACCGGGGAGCTGTTTTTT,CASRGGVSTGELFF
once,TRBJ1-6,-,TRBV25-1,TGTGCCAGCAGTGCTACAGAGAATTCACCCCTCCACTTT,CASSATENSPLHF
-,TRBJ1-6,-,TRBV6-5,TGTGCCAGCAGTTACTCGGGCAGGGAGGGCTCACCCCTCCACTTT,CASSYSGREGSPLHF
-,TRBJ1-5,-,TRBV7-9,TGTGCCAGCAGCTTATCGGGAACTCTGGGAAGCAATCAGCCCCAGCATTTT,CASSLSGTLGSNQPQHF
-,TRBJ1-2,TRBD1,TRBV5-1,TGCGCCAGCAGCTTCGAATCCAGGGGGCGCGGTCATGGCTACACCTTC,CASSFESRGRGHGYTF
-,TRBJ1-5,-,TRBV25-1,TGTGCCAGCAGTGGAGGGGGATACAATCAGCCCCAGCATTTT,CASSGGGYNQPQHF
few,TRBJ1-6,-,TRBV27,TGTGCCAGCAGTTTCTATAATTCGTCACCCCTCCACTTT,CASSFYNSSPLHF
-,TRBJ1-2,TRBD1,TRBV10-3,TGTGCCATCAGTGAAGCTAGGACAGGGGTCGGCTACACCTTC,CAISEARTGVGYTF
-,TRBJ2-7,-,TRBV25-1,TGTGCCAGCAGTGAATACAAGAGAGGGTCCTACGAGCAGTACTTC,CASSEYKRGSYEQYF
few,TRBJ2-2,-,TRBV28,TGTGCCAGCAGTTCGGCAGGGAACACCGGGGAGCTGTTTTTT,CASSSAGNTGELFF
-,TRBJ2-7,-,TRBV7-9,TGTGCCAGCAGTCTGAATACGGGCGAGCAGTACTTC,CASSLNTGEQYF
-,TRBJ1-6,-,TRBV7-8,TGTGCTTCAAGCCCAGGAACCAGCTCCTATAATTCACCCCTCCACTTT,CASSPGTSSYNSPLHF
-,TRBJ2-5,TRBD2,TRBV11-2,TGTGCCAGCAGCTTAACGGCGGGGGGGGGAGAGACCCAGTACTTC,CASSLTAGGGETQYF
-,TRBJ1-2,TRBD1,TRBV6-5,TGTGCCAGCAGTTACTCGCGGGACAGCTATGGCTACACCTTC,CASSYSRDSYGYTF
-,TRBJ1-3,-,TRBV6-4,TGTGCCAGCACCCCCCTAAACAGCTCTGGAAACACCATATATTTT,CASTPLNSSGNTIYF
once,TRBJ1-5,-,TRBV14,TGTGCCAGCAGCCAAGATAGGGGCACGGCCCAGCATTTT,CASSQDRGTAQHF
-,TRBJ2-7,TRBD1,TRBV2,TGTGCCAGCAGTGAACGGGGCAGGGACAGCTCCTACGAGCAGTACTTC,CASSERGRDSSYEQYF
-,TRBJ2-1,TRBD2,TRBV29-1,TGCAGCGTTGAAGGGGGGGGGTCCTACAATGAGCAGTTCTTC,CSVEGGGSYNEQFF
-,TRBJ1-1,TRBD1,TRBV13,TGTGCCAGCAGCTTGACAGGGGATCTCACTGAAGCTTTCTTT,CASSLTGDLTEAFF
-,TRBJ2-5,TRBD2,TRBV18,TGTGCCAGCTCACCATCCGGGGGGTTCAGAGAGACCCAGTACTTC,CASSPSGGFRETQYF
-,TRBJ1-1,TRBD1,TRBV7-2,TGTGCCAGCATAGGACAGGTGAACACTGAAGCTTTCTTT,CASIGQVNTEAFF